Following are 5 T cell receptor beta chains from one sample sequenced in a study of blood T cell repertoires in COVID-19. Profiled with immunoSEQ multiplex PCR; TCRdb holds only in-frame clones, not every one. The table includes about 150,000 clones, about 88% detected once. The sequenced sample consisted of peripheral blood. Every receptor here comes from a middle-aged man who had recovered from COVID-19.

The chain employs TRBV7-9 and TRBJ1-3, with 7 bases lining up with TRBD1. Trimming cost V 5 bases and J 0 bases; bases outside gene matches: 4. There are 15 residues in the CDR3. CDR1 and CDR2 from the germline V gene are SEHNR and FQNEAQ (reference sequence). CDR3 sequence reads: CASSRTGSSGNTIYF. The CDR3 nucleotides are TGTGCCAGCAGCCGGACAGGCAGCTCTGGAAACACCATATATTTT.

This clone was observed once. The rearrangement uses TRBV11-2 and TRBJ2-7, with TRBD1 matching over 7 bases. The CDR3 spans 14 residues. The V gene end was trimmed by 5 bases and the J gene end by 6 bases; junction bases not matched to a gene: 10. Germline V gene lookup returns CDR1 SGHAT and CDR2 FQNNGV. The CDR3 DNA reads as TGTGCCAGCAGCCCTAATTACAGGGGCAGCGAGCAGTACTTC. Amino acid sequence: CASSPNYRGSEQYF.

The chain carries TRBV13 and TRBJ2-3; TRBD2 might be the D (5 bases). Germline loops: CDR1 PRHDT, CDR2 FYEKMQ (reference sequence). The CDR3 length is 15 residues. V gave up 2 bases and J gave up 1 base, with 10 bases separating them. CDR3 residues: CASSLLRAGTDTQYF. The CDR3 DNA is TGTGCCAGCAGCTTATTGCGGGCGGGCACAGATACGCAGTATTTT.

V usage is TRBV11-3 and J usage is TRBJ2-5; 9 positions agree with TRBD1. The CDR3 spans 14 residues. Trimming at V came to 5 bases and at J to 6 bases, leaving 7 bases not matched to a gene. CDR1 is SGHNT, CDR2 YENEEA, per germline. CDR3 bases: TGTGCCAGCAGCCTACCGGGACAGGGAAAGACCCAGTACTTC. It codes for CASSLPGQGKTQYF.

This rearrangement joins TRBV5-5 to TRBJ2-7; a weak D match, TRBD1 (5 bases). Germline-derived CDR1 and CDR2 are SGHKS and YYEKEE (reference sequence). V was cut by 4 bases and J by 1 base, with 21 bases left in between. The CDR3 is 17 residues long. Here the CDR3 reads CASSPRWTHRTSYEQYF. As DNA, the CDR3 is TGTGCCAGCAGCCCGAGATGGACACATCGAACGTCCTACGAGCAGTACTTC.